This TCR beta chain was obtained from a study of T cell responses to AZD1222 COVID-19 vaccine. Points on this clone: The target antigen is unknown.

Profiling relied on immunoSEQ multiplex PCR, and the TCRdb table lists in-frame clones only, not all of them. The table lists some 150,000 clones, about nine tenths of them singletons. Germline V lookup: CDR1 SEHNR, CDR2 FQNEAQ (reference sequence). The V end was cut by 8 bases, the J end by 6 bases, with 10 bases between. The CDR3 is made up of 11 amino acids. General observations from the study: A rise in Spike-specific TCR breadth and depth followed two AZD1222 doses. The span of vaccine-associated CD4 TCRs extended across spike, with dominance at 160-218 and 743-854.

This specimen was peripheral blood, taken on day 0 of AZD1222 vaccination. This receptor was taken from an adult in good health. The chain combines TRBV7-9 with TRBJ1-2; unclear D gene. CDR3 protein: CASEQVDGYTF. The DNA for the CDR3 is TGTGCCAGCGAGCAAGTGGATGGCTACACCTTC. Filled out from reference TRBV7-9 and TRBJ1-2, the complete variable domain reads DTGVSQNPRHKITKRGQNVTFRCDPISEHNRLYWYRQTLGQGPEFLTYFQNEAQLEKSRLLSDRFSAERPKGSFSTLEIQRTEQGDSAMYLCASEQVDGYTFGSGTRLTVV.